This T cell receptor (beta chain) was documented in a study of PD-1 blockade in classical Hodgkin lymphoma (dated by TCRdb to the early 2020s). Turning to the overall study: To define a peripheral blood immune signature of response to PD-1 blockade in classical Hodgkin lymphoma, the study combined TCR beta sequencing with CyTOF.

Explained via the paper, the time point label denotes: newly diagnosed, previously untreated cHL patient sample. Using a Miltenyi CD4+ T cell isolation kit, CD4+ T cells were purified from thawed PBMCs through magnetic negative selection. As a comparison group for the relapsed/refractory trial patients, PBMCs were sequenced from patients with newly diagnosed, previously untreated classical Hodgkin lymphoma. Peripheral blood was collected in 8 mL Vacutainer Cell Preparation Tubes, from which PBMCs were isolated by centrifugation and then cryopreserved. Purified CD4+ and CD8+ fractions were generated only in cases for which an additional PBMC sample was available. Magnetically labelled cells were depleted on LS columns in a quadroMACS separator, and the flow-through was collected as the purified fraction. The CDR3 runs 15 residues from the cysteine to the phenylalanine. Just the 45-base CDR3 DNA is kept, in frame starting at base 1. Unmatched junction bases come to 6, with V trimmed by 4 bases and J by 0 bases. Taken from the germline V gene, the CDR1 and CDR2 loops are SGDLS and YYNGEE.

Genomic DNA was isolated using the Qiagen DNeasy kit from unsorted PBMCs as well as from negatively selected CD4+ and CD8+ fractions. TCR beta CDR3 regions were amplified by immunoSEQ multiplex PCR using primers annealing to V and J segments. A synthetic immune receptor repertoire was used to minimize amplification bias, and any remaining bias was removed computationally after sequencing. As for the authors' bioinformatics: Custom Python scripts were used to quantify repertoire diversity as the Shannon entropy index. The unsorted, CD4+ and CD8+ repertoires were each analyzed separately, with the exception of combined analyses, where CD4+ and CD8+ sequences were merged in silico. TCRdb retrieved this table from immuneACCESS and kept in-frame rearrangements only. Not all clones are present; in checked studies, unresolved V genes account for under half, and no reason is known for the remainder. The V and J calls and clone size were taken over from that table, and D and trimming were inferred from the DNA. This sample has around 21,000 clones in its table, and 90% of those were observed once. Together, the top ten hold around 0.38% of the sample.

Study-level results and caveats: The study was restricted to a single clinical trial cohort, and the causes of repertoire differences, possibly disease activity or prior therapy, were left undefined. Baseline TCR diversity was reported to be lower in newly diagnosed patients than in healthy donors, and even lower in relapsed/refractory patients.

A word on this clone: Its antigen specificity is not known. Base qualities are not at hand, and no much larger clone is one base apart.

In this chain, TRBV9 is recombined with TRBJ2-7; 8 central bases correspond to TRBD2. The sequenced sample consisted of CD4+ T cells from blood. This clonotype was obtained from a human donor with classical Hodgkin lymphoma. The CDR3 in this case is CASSPGGPSSYEQYF. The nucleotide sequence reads TGTGCCAGCAGCCCGGGGGGGCCTTCCTCCTACGAGCAGTACTTC.